A selection of T cell receptor beta chains follows, all from one sample in a study of CD8 T cells in ankylosing spondylitis. TCRdb used MiXCR to reprocess the 5' RACE reads, holding one entry per CDR3 protein. The table shows under 950,000 distinct CDR3 sequences, with around 20% occurring only once. Sequenced input: blood, either unsorted or a sorted T cell fraction (not recorded which). Source of these receptors: a male donor with ankylosing spondylitis. Both conserved end residues are part of each CDR3. Each record gives: V gene, J gene, CDR3 protein.

>TRBV12-3/TRBV12-4|TRBJ2-7
CASSVRDEQYF
>TRBV7-2|TRBJ1-1
CASSSLEGWNTEAFF
>TRBV4-1|TRBJ2-5
CASSQIISGTAEETQYF
>TRBV25-1|TRBJ2-7
CASSSYAGKTYEQYF
>TRBV12-3/TRBV12-4|TRBJ2-5
CASRERVTGGQETQYF
>TRBV5-1|TRBJ2-2
CASSLLSKNTGELFF
>TRBV20-1|TRBJ1-1
CSPSWDTEAFF
>TRBV7-3|TRBJ2-3
CASSRGESFTDTQYF
>TRBV12-3/TRBV12-4|TRBJ1-1
CASSLGSFAEAFF
>TRBV21-1|TRBJ2-1
CASSKGRGDRVIYNEQFF
>TRBV4-3|TRBJ1-2
CASSQGGTGVGYTF
>TRBV12-3/TRBV12-4|TRBJ2-1
CASSFRQGRDNEQFF
>TRBV28|TRBJ1-6
CASSAIRTGNSPLHF
>TRBV6-5|TRBJ1-1
CASSYEGANTEAFF
>TRBV7-9|TRBJ2-1
CASAGVRNEQFF
>TRBV5-1|TRBJ2-7
CASSPIRDVRPYEQYF
>TRBV3-1|TRBJ2-2
CASSQVQGWGSGELFF
>TRBV20-1|TRBJ1-3
CSASTGQGLSGNTIYF
>TRBV7-2|TRBJ1-5
CASSLAINQPQHF
>TRBV5-1|TRBJ1-1
CASSFRAQNTEAFF
>TRBV29-1|TRBJ2-7
CSVVPSERSSYEQYF
>TRBV24-1|TRBJ1-1
CATSDLPDPEAFF
>TRBV5-6|TRBJ1-1
CASSLGWALNTEAFF
>TRBV3-1|TRBJ2-7
CASSQSSGLYEQYF